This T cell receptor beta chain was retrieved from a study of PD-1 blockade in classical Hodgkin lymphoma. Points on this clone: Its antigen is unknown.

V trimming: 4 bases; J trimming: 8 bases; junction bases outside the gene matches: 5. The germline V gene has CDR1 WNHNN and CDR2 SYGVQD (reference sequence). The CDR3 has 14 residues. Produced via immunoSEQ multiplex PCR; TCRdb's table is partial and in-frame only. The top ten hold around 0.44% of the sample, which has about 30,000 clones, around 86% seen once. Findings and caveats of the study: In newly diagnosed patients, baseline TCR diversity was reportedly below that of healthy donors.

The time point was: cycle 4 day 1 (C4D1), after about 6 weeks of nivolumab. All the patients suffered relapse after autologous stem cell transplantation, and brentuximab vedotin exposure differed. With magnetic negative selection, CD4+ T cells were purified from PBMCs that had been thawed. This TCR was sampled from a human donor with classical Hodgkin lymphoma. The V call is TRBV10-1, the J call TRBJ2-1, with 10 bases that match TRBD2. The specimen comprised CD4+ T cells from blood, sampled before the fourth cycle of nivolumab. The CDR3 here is CASSASGRGDEQFF. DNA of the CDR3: TGCGCCAGCAGTGCTAGCGGGAGAGGCGATGAGCAGTTCTTC.